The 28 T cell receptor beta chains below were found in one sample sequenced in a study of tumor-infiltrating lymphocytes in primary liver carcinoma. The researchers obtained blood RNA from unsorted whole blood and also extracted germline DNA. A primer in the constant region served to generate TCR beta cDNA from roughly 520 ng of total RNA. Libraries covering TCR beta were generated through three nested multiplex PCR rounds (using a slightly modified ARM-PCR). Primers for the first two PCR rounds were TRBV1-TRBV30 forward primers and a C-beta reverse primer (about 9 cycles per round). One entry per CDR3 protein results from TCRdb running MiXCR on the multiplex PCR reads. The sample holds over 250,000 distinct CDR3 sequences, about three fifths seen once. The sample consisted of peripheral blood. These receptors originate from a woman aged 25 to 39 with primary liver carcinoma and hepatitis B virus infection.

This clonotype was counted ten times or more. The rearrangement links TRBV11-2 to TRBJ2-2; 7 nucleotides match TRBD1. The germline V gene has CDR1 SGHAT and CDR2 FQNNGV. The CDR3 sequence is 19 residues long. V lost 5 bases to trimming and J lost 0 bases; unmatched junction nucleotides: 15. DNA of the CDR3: TGTGCCAGCAGCAAACTCCCCGTCGGACAGGTTACGAACACCGGGGAGCTGTTTTTT. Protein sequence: CASSKLPVGQVTNTGELFF.

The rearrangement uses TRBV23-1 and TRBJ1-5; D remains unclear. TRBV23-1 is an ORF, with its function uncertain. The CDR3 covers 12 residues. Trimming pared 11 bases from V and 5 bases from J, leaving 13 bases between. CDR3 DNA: TGCGCCCCCTCCGGACCCTATCAGCCCCAGCATTTT. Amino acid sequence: CAPSGPYQPQHF.

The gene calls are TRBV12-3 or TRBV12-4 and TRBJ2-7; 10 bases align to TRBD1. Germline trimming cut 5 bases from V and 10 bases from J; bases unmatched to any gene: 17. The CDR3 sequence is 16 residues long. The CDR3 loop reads CASSPPSGQGYYDQYF. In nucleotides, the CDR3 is TGTGCCAGCAGTCCTCCGTCGGGACAGGGGTACTATGATCAGTACTTC.

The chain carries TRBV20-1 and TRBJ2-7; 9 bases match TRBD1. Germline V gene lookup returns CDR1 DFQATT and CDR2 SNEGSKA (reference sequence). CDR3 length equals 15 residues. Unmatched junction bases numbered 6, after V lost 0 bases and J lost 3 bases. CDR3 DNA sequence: TGCAGTGCTAGAGAGCGGACAGGGGACAACTACGAGCAGTACTTC. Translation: CSARERTGDNYEQYF.

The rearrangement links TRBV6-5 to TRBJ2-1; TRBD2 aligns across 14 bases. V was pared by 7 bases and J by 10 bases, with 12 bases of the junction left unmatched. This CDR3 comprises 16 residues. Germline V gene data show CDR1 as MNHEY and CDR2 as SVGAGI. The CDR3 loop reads CASNQGGLAGVKEQFF. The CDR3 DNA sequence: TGTGCCAGCAACCAAGGGGGACTAGCGGGAGTGAAGGAGCAGTTCTTC.

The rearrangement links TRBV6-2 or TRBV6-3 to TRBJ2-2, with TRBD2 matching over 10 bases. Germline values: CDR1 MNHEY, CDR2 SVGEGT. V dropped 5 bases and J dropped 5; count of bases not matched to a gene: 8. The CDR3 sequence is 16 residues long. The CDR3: CASSGLAALGTGELFF. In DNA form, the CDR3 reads TGTGCCAGCAGTGGACTAGCGGCCCTTGGGACCGGGGAGCTGTTTTTT.

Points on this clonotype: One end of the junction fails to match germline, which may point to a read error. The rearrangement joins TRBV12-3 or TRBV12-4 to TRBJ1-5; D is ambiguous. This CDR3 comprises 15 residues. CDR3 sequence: CASTSERAGNQPLHF. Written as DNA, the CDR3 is TGTGCCAGCACCTCCGAAAGGGCTGGCAATCAGCCCCTGCATTTT.

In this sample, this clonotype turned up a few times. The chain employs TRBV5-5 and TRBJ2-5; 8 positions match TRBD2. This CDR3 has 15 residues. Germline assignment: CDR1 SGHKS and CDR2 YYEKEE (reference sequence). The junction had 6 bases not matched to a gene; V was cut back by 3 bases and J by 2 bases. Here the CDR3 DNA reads TGTGCCAGCAGCTGGAACGGACTAGCACAAGAGACCCAGTACTTC. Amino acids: CASSWNGLAQETQYF.

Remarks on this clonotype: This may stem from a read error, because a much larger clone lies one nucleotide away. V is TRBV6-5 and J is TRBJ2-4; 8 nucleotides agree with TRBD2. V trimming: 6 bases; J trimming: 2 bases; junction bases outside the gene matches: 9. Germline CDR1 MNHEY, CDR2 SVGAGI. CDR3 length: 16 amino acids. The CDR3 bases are TGTGCCAGCAGATCTCCCGCGGGAGGCCCCAAAAACATTCAGTACTTC. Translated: CASRSPAGGPKNIQYF.

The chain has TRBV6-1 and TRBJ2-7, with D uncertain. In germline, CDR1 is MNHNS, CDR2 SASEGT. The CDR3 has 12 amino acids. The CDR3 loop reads CVSAGWIYEQYF. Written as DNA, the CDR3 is TGTGTCAGTGCTGGCTGGATCTACGAGCAGTACTTC.

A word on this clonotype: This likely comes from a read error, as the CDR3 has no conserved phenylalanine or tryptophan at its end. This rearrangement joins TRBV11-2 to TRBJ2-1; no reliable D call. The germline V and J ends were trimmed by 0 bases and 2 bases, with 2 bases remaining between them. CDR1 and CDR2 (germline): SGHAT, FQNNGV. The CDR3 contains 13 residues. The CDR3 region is CASSLETYNEQFL. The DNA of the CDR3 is TGTGCCAGCAGCTTAGAGACCTACAATGAGCAGTTCTTA.

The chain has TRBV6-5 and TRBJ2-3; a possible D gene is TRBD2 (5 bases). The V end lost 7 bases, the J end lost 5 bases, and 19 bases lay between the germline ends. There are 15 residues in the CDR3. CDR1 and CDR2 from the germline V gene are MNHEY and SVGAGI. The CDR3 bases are TGTGCCAGCAACCACGCCTGGGAGACCGTAGATACGCAGTATTTT. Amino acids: CASNHAWETVDTQYF.

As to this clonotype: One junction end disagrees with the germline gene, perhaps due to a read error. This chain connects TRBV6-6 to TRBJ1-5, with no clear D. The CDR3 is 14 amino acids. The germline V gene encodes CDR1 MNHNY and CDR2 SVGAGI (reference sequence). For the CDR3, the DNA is TGTGCCAGCAGATACTGGGTGGGCAATCAGCCCCAGCATTTT. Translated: CASRYWVGNQPQHF.

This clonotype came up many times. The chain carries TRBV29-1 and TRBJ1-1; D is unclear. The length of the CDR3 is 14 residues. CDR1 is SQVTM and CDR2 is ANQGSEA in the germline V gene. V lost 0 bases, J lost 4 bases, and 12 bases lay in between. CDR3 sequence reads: CSVEDPYFVTEAFF. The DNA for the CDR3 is TGCAGCGTTGAAGATCCCTATTTTGTCACTGAAGCTTTCTTT.

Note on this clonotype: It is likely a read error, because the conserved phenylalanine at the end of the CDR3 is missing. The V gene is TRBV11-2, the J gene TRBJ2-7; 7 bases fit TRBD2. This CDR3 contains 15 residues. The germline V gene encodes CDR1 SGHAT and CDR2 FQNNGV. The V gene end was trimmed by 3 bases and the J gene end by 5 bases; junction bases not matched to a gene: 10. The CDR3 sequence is CASSFNTGGFDEQYY. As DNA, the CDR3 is TGTGCCAGCAGCTTTAATACGGGGGGATTCGACGAGCAGTACTAC.

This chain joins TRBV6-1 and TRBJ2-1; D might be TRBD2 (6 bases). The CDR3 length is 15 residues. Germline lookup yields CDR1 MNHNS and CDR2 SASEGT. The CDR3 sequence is CVNSVGRGAYNEQFF. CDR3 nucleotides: TGTGTCAACAGTGTCGGGCGGGGTGCCTACAATGAGCAGTTCTTC.

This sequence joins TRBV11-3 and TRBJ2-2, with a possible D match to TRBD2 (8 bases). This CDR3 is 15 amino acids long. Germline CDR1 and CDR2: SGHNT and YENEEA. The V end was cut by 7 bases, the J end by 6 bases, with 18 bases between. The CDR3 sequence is CASNRREGASGELFF. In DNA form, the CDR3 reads TGTGCCAGCAATCGTCGGGAGGGGGCCTCCGGGGAGCTGTTTTTT.

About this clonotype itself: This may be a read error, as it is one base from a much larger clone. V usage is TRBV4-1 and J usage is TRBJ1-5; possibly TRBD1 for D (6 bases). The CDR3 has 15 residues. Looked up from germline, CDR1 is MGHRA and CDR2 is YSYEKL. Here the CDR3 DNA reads TGCACCAGCAGCCAAGTAATACAGGGCGGGCAGCCCCAGCATTTT. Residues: CTSSQVIQGGQPQHF.

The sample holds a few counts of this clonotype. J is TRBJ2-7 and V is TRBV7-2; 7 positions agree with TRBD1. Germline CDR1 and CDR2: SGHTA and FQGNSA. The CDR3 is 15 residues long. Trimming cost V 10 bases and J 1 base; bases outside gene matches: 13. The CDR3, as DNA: TGTGCCACCTCGAAGTCCCAGGGGGTTTCCTACGAGCAGTACTTC. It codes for CATSKSQGVSYEQYF. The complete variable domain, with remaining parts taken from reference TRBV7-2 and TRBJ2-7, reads GAGVSQSPSNKVTEKGKDVELRCDPISGHTALYWYRQSLGQGLEFLIYFQGNSAPDKSGLPSDRFSAERTGGSVSTLTIQRTQQEDSAVYLCATSKSQGVSYEQYFGPGTRLTVT.

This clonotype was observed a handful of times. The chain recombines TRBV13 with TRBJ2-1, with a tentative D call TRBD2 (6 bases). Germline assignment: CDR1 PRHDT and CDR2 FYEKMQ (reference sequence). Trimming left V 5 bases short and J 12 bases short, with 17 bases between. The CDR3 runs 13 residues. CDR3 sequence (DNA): TGTGCCAGCAGCCACTCAATAGCGGCCGGGCAGTTCTTC. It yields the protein CASSHSIAAGQFF.

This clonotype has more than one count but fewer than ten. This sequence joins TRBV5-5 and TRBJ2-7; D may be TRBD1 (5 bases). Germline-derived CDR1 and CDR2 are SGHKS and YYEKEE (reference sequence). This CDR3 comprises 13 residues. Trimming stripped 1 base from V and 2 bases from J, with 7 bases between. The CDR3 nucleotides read TGTGCCAGCAGCTTGCTGGGGCCCTACGAGCAGTACTTC. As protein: CASSLLGPYEQYF.

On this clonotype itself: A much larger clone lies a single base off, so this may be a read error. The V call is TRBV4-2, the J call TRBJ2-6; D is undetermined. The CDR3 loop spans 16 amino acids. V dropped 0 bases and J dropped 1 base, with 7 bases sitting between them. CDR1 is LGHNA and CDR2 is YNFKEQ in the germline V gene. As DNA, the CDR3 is TGTGCCAGCAGCCAAGATATGGATTCTGGGGCCAACGTCCTGACTTTC. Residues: CASSQDMDSGANVLTF.

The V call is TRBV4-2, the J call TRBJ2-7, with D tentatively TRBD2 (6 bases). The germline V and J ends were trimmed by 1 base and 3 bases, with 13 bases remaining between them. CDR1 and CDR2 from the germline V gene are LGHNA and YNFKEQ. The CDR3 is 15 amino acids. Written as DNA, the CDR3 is TGTGCCAGCAGCCAAGGCGGGGCGACAGACTACGAGCAGTACTTC. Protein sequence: CASSQGGATDYEQYF.

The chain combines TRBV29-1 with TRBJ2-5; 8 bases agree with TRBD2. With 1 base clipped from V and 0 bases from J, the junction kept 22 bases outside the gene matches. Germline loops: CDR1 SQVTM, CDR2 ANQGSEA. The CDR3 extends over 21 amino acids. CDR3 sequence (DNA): TGCAGCGTTGAAGCGGGGGGAGGGAAGTCACTAGCGGAGGGTAACCAAGAGACCCAGTACTTC. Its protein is CSVEAGGGKSLAEGNQETQYF.

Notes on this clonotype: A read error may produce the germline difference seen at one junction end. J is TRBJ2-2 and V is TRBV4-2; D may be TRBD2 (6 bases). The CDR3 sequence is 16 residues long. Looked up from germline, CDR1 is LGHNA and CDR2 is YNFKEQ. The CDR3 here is CASSPFGGANAGELFF. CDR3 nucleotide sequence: TGTGCCAGCAGCCCCTTTGGCGGGGCGAACGCCGGGGAGCTATTTTTT.

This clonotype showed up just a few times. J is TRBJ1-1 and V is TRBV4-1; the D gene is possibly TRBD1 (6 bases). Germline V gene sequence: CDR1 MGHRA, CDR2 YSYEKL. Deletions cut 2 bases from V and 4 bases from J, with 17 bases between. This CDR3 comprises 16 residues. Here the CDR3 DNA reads TGCGCCAGCAGCCAAAACCCCGCAACAGGGTTCACTGAAGCTTTCTTT. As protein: CASSQNPATGFTEAFF.

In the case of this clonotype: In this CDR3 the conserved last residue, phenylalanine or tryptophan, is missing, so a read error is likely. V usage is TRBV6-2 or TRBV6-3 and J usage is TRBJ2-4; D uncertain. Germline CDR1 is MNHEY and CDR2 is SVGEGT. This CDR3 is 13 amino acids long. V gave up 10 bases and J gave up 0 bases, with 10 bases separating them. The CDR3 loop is CATSSVAKNIQYL. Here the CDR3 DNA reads TGTGCCACAAGTTCCGTAGCCAAAAACATTCAGTACCTC.

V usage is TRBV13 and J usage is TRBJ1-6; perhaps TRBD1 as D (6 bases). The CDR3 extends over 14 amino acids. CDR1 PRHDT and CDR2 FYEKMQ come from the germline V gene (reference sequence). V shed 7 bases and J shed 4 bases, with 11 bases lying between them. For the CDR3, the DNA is TGTGCCAGCAACCTACAGGGTTATAATTCACCCCTCCACTTT. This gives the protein CASNLQGYNSPLHF.